The 30 T cell receptor beta chains presented below share a single source sample, sequenced in a study of PD-L1 blockade in urothelial cancer. TCRdb's table, derived via immunoSEQ multiplex PCR, lists solely in-frame clones and lacks some. The table includes more than 35,000 clones, about nine tenths detected once. Source: PBMCs, taken around atezolizumab (anti-PD-L1) treatment. These receptors were collected from a man between 70 and 80 years old with urothelial cancer.

The chain couples TRBV7-3 to TRBJ2-1; TRBD2 agrees at 9 bases. CDR1 is SGHTA, CDR2 FQGTGA, per germline. The CDR3 spans 14 residues. The V and J ends lost 3 bases and 9 bases, in that order; junction bases with no gene match: 6. The CDR3 loop reads CASSLDSGRGEQFF. The CDR3 nucleotides are TGTGCCAGCAGCTTGGATAGCGGGAGAGGTGAGCAGTTCTTC.

The gene calls are TRBV7-2 and TRBJ2-7, with TRBD1 matching over 10 bases. The V gene end was trimmed by 3 bases and the J gene end by 2 bases; junction bases not matched to a gene: 4. This CDR3 comprises 15 residues. Germline CDR1 reads SGHTA; CDR2 reads FQGNSA. The chain's CDR3 is CASSFRDRGPYEQYF. In DNA form, the CDR3 reads TGTGCCAGCAGCTTCCGGGACAGGGGCCCCTACGAGCAGTACTTC.

The chain uses TRBV5-1 and TRBJ1-1, with D perhaps matching TRBD1 (6 bases). The CDR3 consists of 13 residues. The V and J ends lost 10 bases and 1 base respectively, with 14 bases between them. From germline, CDR1 is SGHRS and CDR2 YFSETQ. CDR3 DNA: TGCGCCGGGGTGGGGGCAGGGAACACTGAAGCTTTCTTT. It is translated as CAGVGAGNTEAFF.

This clone was detected only once. CDR3 residues: CASSLGVASYNEQFF. Here the CDR3 DNA reads TGTGCCAGCAGCTTAGGGGTCGCATCCTACAATGAGCAGTTCTTC. The rearrangement links TRBV5-4 to TRBJ2-1, with TRBD1 as a possible D gene (5 bases). Trimming cost V 2 bases and J 1 base, with 10 bases left between them. Germline V gene data show CDR1 as SGHNT and CDR2 as YYREEE (reference sequence). This CDR3 is 15 amino acids long.

This chain connects TRBV2 to TRBJ1-2; a weak D match, TRBD1 (6 bases). From germline, CDR1 is SNHLY and CDR2 FYNNEI. There are 10 residues in the CDR3. CDR3 loop: CVGGAGGYTF. Written as DNA, the CDR3 is TGTGTCGGGGGGGCTGGTGGCTACACCTTC.

This sequence joins TRBV5-5 and TRBJ2-7, with 8 nucleotides matching TRBD1. V gave up 4 bases and J gave up 2 bases; unmatched junction bases: 11. The CDR3 totals 16 residues. The germline V gene encodes CDR1 SGHKS and CDR2 YYEKEE (reference sequence). CDR3 nucleotides: TGTGCCAGCAGCAGCCGGACAGGGCTGAGCCCCTACGAGCAGTACTTC. This translates into CASSSRTGLSPYEQYF.

The chain joins TRBV9 to TRBJ1-3; 8 nucleotides match TRBD1. Germline loops: CDR1 SGDLS, CDR2 YYNGEE. The CDR3 runs to 14 residues. V lost 2 bases and J lost 4; bases outside the gene matches: 2. The CDR3 spells CASSVRDRGNTIYF. The CDR3, as DNA: TGTGCCAGCAGCGTCCGGGACAGGGGAAACACCATATATTTT.

This sequence joins TRBV12-5 and TRBJ2-1; TRBD2 matches at 8 bases. This CDR3 spans 20 amino acids. CDR1 is LGHNT and CDR2 is FRNRAP in the germline V gene. The junction had 22 bases not matched to a gene; V was cut back by 5 bases and J by 4 bases. The CDR3 spells CASGTTRGLVLGNRYNEQFF. DNA for the CDR3: TGTGCTAGTGGTACAACTAGGGGACTAGTTCTGGGGAACAGATACAATGAGCAGTTCTTC. The whole variable domain, remainder taken from reference TRBV12-5 and TRBJ2-1, is DARVTQTPRHKVTEMGQEVTMRCQPILGHNTVFWYRQTMMQGLELLAYFRNRAPLDDSGMPKDRFSAEMPDATLATLKIQPSEPRDSAVYFCASGTTRGLVLGNRYNEQFFGPGTRLTVL.

This clone was counted once. The chain couples TRBV6-1 to TRBJ1-5; no firm D call. The CDR3 spans 15 residues. V lost 7 bases and J 0 bases, leaving 13 bases between the germline ends. Germline V CDR1 and CDR2: MNHNS, SASEGT. The CDR3 loop is CASINRFYSNQPQHF. CDR3 nucleotides: TGTGCCAGCATAAATCGGTTCTATAGCAATCAGCCCCAGCATTTT.

The V call is TRBV6-1, the J call TRBJ2-3; 7 bases agree with TRBD1. This CDR3 has 14 residues. Germline assignment: CDR1 MNHNS and CDR2 SASEGT. After removal of 8 bases from V and 6 bases from J, the junction contained 11 bases not matched to a gene. CDR3 nucleotide sequence: TGTGCCAGCTCGAGACAGGGCCAAAGGGATACGCAGTATTTT. It specifies CASSRQGQRDTQYF.

This rearrangement joins TRBV29-1 to TRBJ2-3; 8 bases line up with TRBD1. V was clipped by 7 bases and J by 4 bases; unmatched bases: 13. Per germline, CDR1 SQVTM and CDR2 ANQGSEA. This CDR3 is built from 15 residues. This CDR3 reads CSATLDRDPPDTQYF. DNA for the CDR3: TGCAGCGCCACACTGGACAGGGACCCGCCAGATACGCAGTATTTT.

This clone was found once. The V call is TRBV5-1, the J call TRBJ2-5; possible D gene TRBD1, 6 bases. Trimming removed 0 bases at V and 4 bases at J, with 13 bases between. The CDR3 consists of 15 residues. Germline V gene sequence: CDR1 SGHRS, CDR2 YFSETQ. Here the CDR3 DNA reads TGCGCCAGCAGCTTGGTAGGACAGATACGAGAGACCCAGTACTTC. Residues: CASSLVGQIRETQYF.

The rearrangement joins TRBV4-1 to TRBJ2-5; tentative D call: TRBD1 (5 bases). The germline V gene encodes CDR1 MGHRA and CDR2 YSYEKL. The CDR3 has 15 residues. Between the trimmed V and J ends, which lost 4 bases and 5 bases, there was a span of 17 bases. CDR3 coding DNA: TGCGCCAGCAGCCTCGGATGGGGCGTCTGGGAGACCCAGTACTTC. This translates into CASSLGWGVWETQYF.

The chain combines TRBV7-7 with TRBJ2-5; 11 positions agree with TRBD2. This CDR3 region has 15 residues. V lost 3 bases to trimming and J lost 4 bases; unmatched junction nucleotides: 4. CDR1 SSHAT and CDR2 FNYEAQ come from the germline V gene (reference sequence). Here the CDR3 reads CASSFGLAGGETQYF. CDR3 bases: TGTGCCAGCAGCTTCGGACTAGCGGGCGGAGAGACCCAGTACTTC. Variable domain in full (rest from reference TRBV7-7 and TRBJ2-5): GAGVSQSPRYKVTKRGQDVTLRCDPISSHATLYWYQQALGQGPEFLTYFNYEAQPDKSGLPSDRFSAERPEGSISTLTIQRTEQRDSAMYRCASSFGLAGGETQYFGPGTRLLVL.

The sample holds one count of this clone. The chain carries TRBV9 and TRBJ2-7; 12 nucleotides agree with TRBD2. Germline CDR1 SGDLS, CDR2 YYNGEE. The ends lost 3 bases at V and 7 bases at J; junction bases unmatched: 8. The CDR3 contains 15 residues. For the CDR3, the DNA is TGTGCCAGCAGCGAGGGACTAGCGGGCTTAGAAGAGCAGTACTTC. Its protein product is CASSEGLAGLEEQYF.

This chain joins TRBV10-2 and TRBJ2-1; 7 bases are a match to TRBD2. There are 14 residues in the CDR3. The V segment lost 6 bases and the J segment 8 bases; nucleotides outside the gene matches: 10. Looked up from germline, CDR1 is WSHSY and CDR2 is SAAADI. The CDR3 bases are TGCGCCAGCAGAAACCAGACTAGCAGCGATGAGCAGTTCTTC. Translating it yields CASRNQTSSDEQFF.

The count of this clone is one. The rearrangement joins TRBV7-6 to TRBJ2-7, with 8 bases lining up with TRBD2. Looked up from germline, CDR1 is SGHVS and CDR2 is FNYEAQ. The ends lost 5 bases at V and 2 bases at J; junction bases unmatched: 8. The CDR3 has 15 residues. The CDR3, as DNA: TGTGCCAGCAGCCTAACTAGCGGAGGCACCTACGAGCAGTACTTC. Residues: CASSLTSGGTYEQYF.

The rearrangement uses TRBV19 and TRBJ1-1; D gene ambiguous. The V gene's germline CDR1 is LNHDA and CDR2 SQIVND (reference sequence). V dropped 7 bases and J dropped 3 bases, with 15 bases sitting between them. The CDR3 extends over 14 amino acids. The CDR3 loop reads CASTPERRDTEAFF. DNA of the CDR3: TGTGCCAGTACCCCCGAAAGGAGGGACACTGAAGCTTTCTTT.

The chain links TRBV5-6 to TRBJ2-1; TRBD2 matches at 16 bases. The trim removed 3 bases at V and 0 bases at J, leaving 3 bases unmatched. Germline V gene data show CDR1 as SGHDT and CDR2 as YYEEEE. This CDR3 spans 18 amino acids. CDR3 sequence (DNA): TGTGCCAGCAGCTCGGGACTAGCGGGAGGGTACTCCTACAATGAGCAGTTCTTC. Protein product: CASSSGLAGGYSYNEQFF.

This clone was seen only once. The chain combines TRBV28 with TRBJ1-5, with 9 bases fitting TRBD1. Per the germline V gene, CDR1 is MDHEN and CDR2 is SYDVKM. Germline trimming cut 5 bases from V and 4 bases from J; bases unmatched to any gene: 9. The CDR3 spans 16 residues. CDR3 DNA: TGTGCCAGCAGTAAATTACAGGGGGCAGGGAATCAGCCCCAGCATTTT. This gives the protein CASSKLQGAGNQPQHF.

The chain employs TRBV28 and TRBJ2-7; possible D gene TRBD2, 5 bases. Germline V lookup: CDR1 MDHEN, CDR2 SYDVKM. The CDR3 has 12 amino acids. Trimming stripped 10 bases from V and 6 bases from J, with 16 bases between. The CDR3 DNA is TGTGCCACCGGAAGGGAGCGCGGCGAGCAGTACTTC. This gives the protein CATGRERGEQYF.

The chain carries TRBV14 and TRBJ2-7; 8 bases line up with TRBD2. Germline V gene data show CDR1 as SGHDN and CDR2 as FVKESK. The length of the CDR3 is 15 residues. V trimming: 2 bases; J trimming: 3 bases; junction bases outside the gene matches: 6. In nucleotides, the CDR3 is TGTGCCAGCAGCCAACCCCCACTAGCGGTCTACGAGCAGTACTTC. Protein sequence: CASSQPPLAVYEQYF.

This chain joins TRBV11-2 and TRBJ2-7; TRBD1 aligns across 9 bases. J was trimmed by 5 bases and V by 5 bases; bases with no gene match: 4. This CDR3 is 13 amino acids long. Per the germline V gene, CDR1 is SGHAT and CDR2 is FQNNGV. The CDR3 coding sequence is TGTGCCAGCAGCCCGGGACAGGGAAACGAGCAGTACTTC. The encoded protein is CASSPGQGNEQYF.

CDR3 protein: CAITGLRPYEQYF. CDR3 DNA: TGTGCCATTACGGGATTAAGGCCCTACGAGCAGTACTTC. The chain employs TRBV28 and TRBJ2-7; tentatively, D is TRBD2 (5 bases). The V end lost 10 bases, the J end lost 2 bases, and 15 bases lay between the germline ends. Germline CDR1 is MDHEN and CDR2 is SYDVKM. CDR3 size: 13 residues.

The chain links TRBV9 to TRBJ1-1; D remains unclear. Germline V CDR1 and CDR2: SGDLS, YYNGEE. Trimming took off 3 bases at V and 0 bases at J, with 6 bases between the two ends. The CDR3 runs to 13 residues. The CDR3 here is CASSESLNTEAFF. Here the CDR3 DNA reads TGTGCCAGCAGCGAGAGTCTGAACACTGAAGCTTTCTTT. Filled out from reference TRBV9 and TRBJ1-1, the complete variable domain reads DSGVTQTPKHLITATGQRVTLRCSPRSGDLSVYWYQQSLDQGLQFLIQYYNGEERAKGNILERFSAQQFPDLHSELNLSSLELGDSALYFCASSESLNTEAFFGQGTRLTVV.

V usage is TRBV18 and J usage is TRBJ2-3; 7 nucleotides agree with TRBD1. Germline V gives CDR1 KGHSH, CDR2 LQKENI. With 5 bases clipped from V and 2 bases from J, the junction kept 7 bases outside the gene matches. The CDR3 sequence is 15 residues long. Here the CDR3 DNA reads TGTGCCAGCTCAGGGCCGGGACAGAACACAGATACGCAGTATTTT. Translated, it gives CASSGPGQNTDTQYF.

The CDR3 protein is CASRGRDIAGPGYGYTF. Here the CDR3 DNA reads TGTGCCAGCAGGGGCCGGGACATTGCCGGGCCTGGCTATGGCTACACCTTC. The J gene is TRBJ1-2, the V gene TRBV2; D perhaps matches TRBD1 (6 bases). The CDR3 runs to 17 residues. Between the trimmed V and J ends, which lost 6 bases and 4 bases, there was a span of 24 bases. Germline V gives CDR1 SNHLY, CDR2 FYNNEI.

The genes are TRBV27 and TRBJ2-7; 9 nucleotides align to TRBD2. Germline V gives CDR1 MNHEY, CDR2 SMNVEV (reference sequence). J gave up 3 bases and V 5 bases, and 5 bases lay outside the gene matches. This CDR3 comprises 14 residues. The CDR3 sequence is CASSTSGFFYEQYF. The CDR3 DNA sequence: TGTGCCAGCAGTACTAGCGGGTTCTTCTACGAGCAGTACTTC.

V and J are TRBV19 and TRBJ2-3; 11 bases are shared with TRBD2. CDR3 length: 16 amino acids. V shed 6 bases, J shed 3 bases, and the junction held 8 bases outside the gene matches. Per germline, CDR1 LNHDA and CDR2 SQIVND (reference sequence). The CDR3 protein is CASSASGRTGTDTQYF. The CDR3 coding sequence is TGTGCCAGTAGCGCTAGCGGGAGGACGGGGACAGATACGCAGTATTTT.

This chain connects TRBV28 to TRBJ2-7; tentative D call: TRBD2 (5 bases). Trimming removed 2 bases from V and 5 bases from J, with 16 bases in between. This CDR3 comprises 15 residues. Per germline, CDR1 MDHEN and CDR2 SYDVKM. The CDR3 region is CASSLLGELQNEQYF. The DNA of the CDR3 is TGTGCCAGCAGTTTACTCGGGGAACTACAAAACGAGCAGTACTTC.